This T cell receptor beta chain is from a study of blood T cell repertoires in COVID-19 (dated by TCRdb to about 2020). Study-wide context: The collaborator samples originated in the United States, Italy and Spain and spanned the acute and convalescent phases of COVID-19. The prospective study material was composed of cDNA or gDNA derived from T cells, B-cell-depleted T cells, or PBMCs. Deeply sampled blood TCRbeta repertoires from subjects exposed to, actively infected with, or recovered from COVID-19 were included in the dataset. The repertoires were made available in a free public database intended to serve as a resource for research on the immune response to SARS-CoV-2. The samples were drawn from two sources: the first 160 participants of the ongoing ImmuneRACE study, and over 1,000 subjects contributed by 6 global collaborators. Nearly every sample came with metadata listing a de-identified subject ID, COVID-19 status, age in years and sex. Where available, HLA class I and class II types were taken from metadata supplied by the sample provider and were not determined by assay-based typing. What the study reported, not specific to this receptor: The quantity of clinical and demographic metadata differed by source and by participant and was supplied without curation.

Each collaborating institution followed its own protocols to collect whole blood in K2EDTA tubes. For TCRbeta analysis, collaborators shipped samples as frozen whole blood, isolated PBMCs, or DNA extracted from either of those sample types. Note on this clone: Its antigen remains unidentified. Nothing much larger sits one base from this clone, and base qualities are not available.

Deletion took 2 bases off V and 5 bases off J, with a span of 10 bases between the germline ends. The cysteine opens and the phenylalanine closes a CDR3 of 14 amino acids. Only the CDR3 region is kept as DNA, spanning 42 bases read in frame from base 1. According to the germline V gene, CDR1 reads MNHEY and CDR2 reads SVGEGT. TCRbeta CDR3 regions were amplified from genomic DNA using the immunoSEQ Assay, a bias-controlled multiplex PCR. The source study handled its data this way. The number of nucleated cells in each sample was estimated by amplification of reference gene primers within the assay. Sequence reads were collapsed and filtered to measure the absolute abundance of every unique TCRbeta CDR3 rearrangement. For each sample, productive Simpson clonality was calculated as the square root of Simpson's diversity index across productive rearrangements. This is the immuneACCESS table as TCRdb keeps it, with only in-frame sequences that have V and J called. A part of the clones is gone; compared with another copy, unresolved V genes explain less than half, and the rest is unexplained. That table supplies the V and J calls and clone size; D and trimming were determined from the DNA. Present in this sample are approximately 210,000 clones, about 88% of which were seen just once. Of the sample, about 5% falls within the top ten clones.

The sequencing sample was made of peripheral blood. The rearranged chain carries TRBV6-2 or TRBV6-3 and TRBJ2-1; tentative D gene TRBD1, with 5 bases matching. The TCR originated in a middle-aged woman with acute or convalescent COVID-19. CDR3 protein: CASSYLDSDNEQFF. The DNA sequence follows: TGTGCCAGCAGTTACCTCGACAGTGACAATGAGCAGTTCTTC.